This T cell receptor beta chain was obtained from a study of cytomegalovirus exposure and HLA in healthy donors. Only in-frame clones appear in the TCRdb table, and some are missing; sequencing was by immunoSEQ multiplex PCR. The sample has roughly 150,000 clones, about 80% seen once. This receptor was obtained from a man under 40 in good health and CMV-seropositive. The specimen was PBMCs.

CDR3 nucleotide sequence: TGTGCCAGCAGTTACGACCCGCGGGCAAGTGGCTACACCTTC. Its protein product is CASSYDPRASGYTF. The chain uses TRBV6-6 and TRBJ1-2; D uncertain. The CDR3 contains 14 residues. Trimming shortened V by 2 bases and J by 7 bases, and 14 bases separated the two germline ends. Germline CDR1 and CDR2: MNHNY and SVGAGI (reference sequence).